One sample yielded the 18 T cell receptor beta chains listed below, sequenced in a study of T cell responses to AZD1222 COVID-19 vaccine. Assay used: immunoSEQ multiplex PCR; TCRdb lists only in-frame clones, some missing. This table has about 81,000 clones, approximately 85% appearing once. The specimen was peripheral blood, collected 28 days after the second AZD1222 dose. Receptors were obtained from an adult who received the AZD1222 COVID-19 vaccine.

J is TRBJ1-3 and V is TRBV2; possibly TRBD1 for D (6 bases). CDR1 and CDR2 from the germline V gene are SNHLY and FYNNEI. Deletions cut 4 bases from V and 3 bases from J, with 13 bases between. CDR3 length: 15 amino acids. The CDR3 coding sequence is TGTGCCAGCAGTGTGGGGGGCGCAGGTGGAAACACCATATATTTT. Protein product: CASSVGGAGGNTIYF.

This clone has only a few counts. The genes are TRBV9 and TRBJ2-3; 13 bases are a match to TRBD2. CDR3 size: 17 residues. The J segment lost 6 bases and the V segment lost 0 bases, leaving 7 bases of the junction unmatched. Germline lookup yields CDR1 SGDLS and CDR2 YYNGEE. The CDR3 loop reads CASSVATTSGGRDTQYF. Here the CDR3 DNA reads TGTGCCAGCAGCGTAGCTACGACTAGCGGGGGGAGGGATACGCAGTATTTT.

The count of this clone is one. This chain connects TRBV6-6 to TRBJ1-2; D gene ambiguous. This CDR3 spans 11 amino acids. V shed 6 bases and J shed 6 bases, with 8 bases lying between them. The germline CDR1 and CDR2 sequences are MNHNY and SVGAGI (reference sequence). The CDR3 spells CASSPGDGYTF. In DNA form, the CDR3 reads TGTGCCAGCAGCCCCGGGGATGGCTACACCTTC.

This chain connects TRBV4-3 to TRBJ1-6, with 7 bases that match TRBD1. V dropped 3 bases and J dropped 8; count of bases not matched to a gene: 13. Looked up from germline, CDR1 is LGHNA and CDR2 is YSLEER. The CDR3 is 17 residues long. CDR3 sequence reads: CASSQDLNRGLDSPLHF. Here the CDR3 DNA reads TGCGCCAGCAGCCAGGACTTGAACAGGGGTCTGGATTCACCCCTCCACTTT.

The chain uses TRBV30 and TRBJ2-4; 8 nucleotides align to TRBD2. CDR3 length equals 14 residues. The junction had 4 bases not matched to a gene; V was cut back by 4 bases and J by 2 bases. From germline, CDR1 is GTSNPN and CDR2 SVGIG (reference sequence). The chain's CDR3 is CAWNSGAPKNIQYF. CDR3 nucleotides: TGTGCCTGGAATAGCGGGGCGCCCAAAAACATTCAGTACTTC. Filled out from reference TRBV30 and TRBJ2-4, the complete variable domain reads SQTIHQWPATLVQPVGSPLSLECTVEGTSNPNLYWYRQAAGRGLQLLFYSVGIGQISSEVPQNLSASRPQDRQFILSSKKLLLSDSGFYLCAWNSGAPKNIQYFGAGTRLSVL.

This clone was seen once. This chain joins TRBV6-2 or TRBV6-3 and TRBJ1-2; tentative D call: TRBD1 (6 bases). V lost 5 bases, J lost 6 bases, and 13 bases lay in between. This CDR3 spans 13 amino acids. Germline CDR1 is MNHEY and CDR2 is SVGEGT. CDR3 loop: CASSTNRVHGYTF. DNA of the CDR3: TGTGCCAGCAGTACAAACAGGGTCCATGGCTACACCTTC.

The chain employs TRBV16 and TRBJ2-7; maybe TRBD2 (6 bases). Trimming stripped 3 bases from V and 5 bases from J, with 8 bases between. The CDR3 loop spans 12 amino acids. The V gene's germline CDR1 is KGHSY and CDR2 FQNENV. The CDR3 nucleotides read TGTGCCAGCAGCCAGGAGGGTAACGAGCAGTACTTC. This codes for CASSQEGNEQYF. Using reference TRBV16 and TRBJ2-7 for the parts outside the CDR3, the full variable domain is GEEVAQTPKHLVRGEGQKAKLYCAPIKGHSYVFWYQQVLKNEFKFLISFQNENVFDETGMPKERFSAKCLPNSPCSLEIQATKLEDSAVYFCASSQEGNEQYFGPGTRLTVT.

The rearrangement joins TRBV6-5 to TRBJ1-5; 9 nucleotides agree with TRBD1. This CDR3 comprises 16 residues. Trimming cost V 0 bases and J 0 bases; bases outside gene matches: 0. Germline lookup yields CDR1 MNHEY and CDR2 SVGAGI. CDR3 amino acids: CASSYSGQGSNQPQHF. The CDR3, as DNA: TGTGCCAGCAGTTACTCGGGACAGGGTAGCAATCAGCCCCAGCATTTT.

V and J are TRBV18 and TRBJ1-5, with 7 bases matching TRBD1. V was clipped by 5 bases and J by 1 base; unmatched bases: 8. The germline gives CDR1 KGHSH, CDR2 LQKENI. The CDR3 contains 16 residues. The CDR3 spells CASSSQGEWSNQPQHF. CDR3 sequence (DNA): TGTGCCAGCTCATCTCAGGGGGAGTGGAGCAATCAGCCCCAGCATTTT. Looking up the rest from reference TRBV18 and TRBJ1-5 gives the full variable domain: NAGVMQNPRHLVRRRGQEARLRCSPMKGHSHVYWYRQLPEEGLKFMVYLQKENIIDESGMPKERFSAEFPKEGPSILRIQQVVRGDSAAYFCASSSQGEWSNQPQHFGDGTRLSIL.

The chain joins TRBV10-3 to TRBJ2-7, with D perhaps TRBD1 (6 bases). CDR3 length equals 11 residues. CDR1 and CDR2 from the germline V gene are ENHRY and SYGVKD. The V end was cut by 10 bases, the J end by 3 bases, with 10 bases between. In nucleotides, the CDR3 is TGTGCCACGGTGGACAGCTACGAGCAGTACTTC. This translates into CATVDSYEQYF.

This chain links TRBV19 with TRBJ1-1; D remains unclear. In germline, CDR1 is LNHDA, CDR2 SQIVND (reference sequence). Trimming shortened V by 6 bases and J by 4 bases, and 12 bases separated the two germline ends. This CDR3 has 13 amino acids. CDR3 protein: CASSITRSTEAFF. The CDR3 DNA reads TGTGCCAGTAGCATAACCAGGAGCACTGAAGCTTTCTTT.

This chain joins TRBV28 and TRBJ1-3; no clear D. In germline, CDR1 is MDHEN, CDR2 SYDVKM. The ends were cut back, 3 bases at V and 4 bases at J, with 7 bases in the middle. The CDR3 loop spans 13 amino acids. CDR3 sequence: CASSFSNGNTIYF. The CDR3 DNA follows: TGTGCCAGCAGTTTTTCCAACGGAAACACCATATATTTT.

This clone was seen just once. In DNA, the CDR3 is TGTGCCAGCACCCCGCAGGGGGGTCGGCCCCAGCATTTT. It is translated as CASTPQGGRPQHF. This chain uses TRBV6-6 with TRBJ1-5; TRBD1 matches at 7 bases. Per the germline V gene, CDR1 is MNHNY and CDR2 is SVGAGI (reference sequence). The CDR3 has 13 amino acids. After removal of 7 bases from V and 9 bases from J, the junction contained 9 bases not matched to a gene.

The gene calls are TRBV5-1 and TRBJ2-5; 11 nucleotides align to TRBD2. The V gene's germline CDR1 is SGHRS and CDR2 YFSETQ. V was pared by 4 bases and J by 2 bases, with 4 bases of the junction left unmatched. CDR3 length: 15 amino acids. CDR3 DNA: TGCGCCAGCAGCGGACTAGCGGGTAAACAAGAGACCCAGTACTTC. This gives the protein CASSGLAGKQETQYF.

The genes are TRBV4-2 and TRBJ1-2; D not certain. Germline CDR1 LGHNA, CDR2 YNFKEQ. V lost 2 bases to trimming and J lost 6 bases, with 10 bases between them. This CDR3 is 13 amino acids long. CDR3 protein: CASSQSLRDGYTF. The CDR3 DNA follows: TGTGCCAGCAGCCAATCACTCCGCGATGGCTACACCTTC.

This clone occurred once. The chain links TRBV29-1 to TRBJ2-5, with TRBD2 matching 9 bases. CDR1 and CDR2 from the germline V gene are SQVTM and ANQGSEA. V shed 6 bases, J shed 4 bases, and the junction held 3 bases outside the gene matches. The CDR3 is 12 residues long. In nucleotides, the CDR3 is TGCAGCGTCATACTAGCGGGAGAGACCCAGTACTTC. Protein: CSVILAGETQYF.

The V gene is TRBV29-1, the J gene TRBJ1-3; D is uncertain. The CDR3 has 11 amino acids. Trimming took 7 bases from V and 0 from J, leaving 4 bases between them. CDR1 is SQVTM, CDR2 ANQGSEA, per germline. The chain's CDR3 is CSASSGNTIYF. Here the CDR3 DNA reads TGCAGCGCTAGCTCTGGAAACACCATATATTTT.

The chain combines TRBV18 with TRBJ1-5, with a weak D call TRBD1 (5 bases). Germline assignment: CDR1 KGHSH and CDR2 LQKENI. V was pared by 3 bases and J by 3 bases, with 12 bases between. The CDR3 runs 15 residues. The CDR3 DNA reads TGTGCCAGCTCACCGGGACTGGGTATCAATCAGCCCCAGCATTTT. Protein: CASSPGLGINQPQHF. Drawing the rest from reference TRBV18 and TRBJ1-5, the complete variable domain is NAGVMQNPRHLVRRRGQEARLRCSPMKGHSHVYWYRQLPEEGLKFMVYLQKENIIDESGMPKERFSAEFPKEGPSILRIQQVVRGDSAAYFCASSPGLGINQPQHFGDGTRLSIL.